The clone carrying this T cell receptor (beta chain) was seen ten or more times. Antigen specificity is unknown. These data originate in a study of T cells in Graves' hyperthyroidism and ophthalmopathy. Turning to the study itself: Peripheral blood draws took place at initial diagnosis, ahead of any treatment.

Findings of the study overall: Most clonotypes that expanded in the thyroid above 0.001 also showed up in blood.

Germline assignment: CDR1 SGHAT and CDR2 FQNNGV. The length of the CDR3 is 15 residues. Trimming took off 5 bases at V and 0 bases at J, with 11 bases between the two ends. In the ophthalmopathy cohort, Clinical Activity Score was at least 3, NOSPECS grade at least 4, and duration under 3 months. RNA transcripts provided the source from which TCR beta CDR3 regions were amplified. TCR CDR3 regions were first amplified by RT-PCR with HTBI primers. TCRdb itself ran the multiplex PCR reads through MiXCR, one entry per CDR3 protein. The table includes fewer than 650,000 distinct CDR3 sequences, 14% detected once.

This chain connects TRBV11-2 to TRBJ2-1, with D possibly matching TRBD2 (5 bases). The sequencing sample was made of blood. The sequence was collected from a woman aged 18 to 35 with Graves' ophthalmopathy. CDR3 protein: CASSDDYYSYNEQFF. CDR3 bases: TGTGCCAGCAGCGATGACTACTACTCCTACAATGAGCAGTTCTTC.